The 23 T cell receptor beta chains below were found in one sample sequenced in a study of blood T cell repertoires in COVID-19. Method: immunoSEQ multiplex PCR; TCRdb's copy keeps in-frame clones and lacks some. Here the sample spans a few hundred thousand clones, more than 75% being singletons. The sample taken for sequencing was peripheral blood. The receptors shown here come from a man in his 60s who had recovered from COVID-19.

This chain connects TRBV5-4 to TRBJ2-5, with 8 bases lining up with TRBD1. From germline, CDR1 is SGHNT and CDR2 YYREEE (reference sequence). This CDR3 is 14 amino acids long. Germline trimming cut 5 bases from V and 5 bases from J; bases unmatched to any gene: 8. CDR3 DNA: TGTGCCAGCAGGAAACAGGGGGAACAGGAGACCCAGTACTTC. This codes for CASRKQGEQETQYF.

This clone has a single count. The chain couples TRBV14 to TRBJ2-5; TRBD2 aligns across 10 bases. The germline V gene has CDR1 SGHDN and CDR2 FVKESK. The CDR3 has 17 amino acids. V was pared by 0 bases and J by 4 bases, with 8 bases of the junction left unmatched. CDR3 nucleotides: TGTGCCAGCAGCCAAGATAAACTAGCGGGATTAGTAGAGACCCAGTACTTC. This translates into CASSQDKLAGLVETQYF. Combining the CDR3 with reference TRBV14 and TRBJ2-5 gives the whole variable domain EAGVTQFPSHSVIEKGQTVTLRCDPISGHDNLYWYRRVMGKEIKFLLHFVKESKQDESGMPNNRFLAERTGGTYSTLKVQPAELEDSGVYFCASSQDKLAGLVETQYFGPGTRLLVL.

The chain has TRBV5-1 and TRBJ2-1; possibly TRBD2 for D (5 bases). Per germline, CDR1 SGHRS and CDR2 YFSETQ. Trimming cost V 0 bases and J 1 base, with 8 bases left between them. The CDR3 consists of 15 residues. The CDR3 reads CASSLAIASYNEQFF. The CDR3 region has the DNA TGCGCCAGCAGCTTGGCGATAGCGTCCTACAATGAGCAGTTCTTC.

The V call is TRBV6-5, the J call TRBJ1-2; D is ambiguous. This CDR3 has 10 amino acids. Germline values: CDR1 MNHEY, CDR2 SVGAGI. The germline V and J ends were trimmed by 6 bases and 4 bases, with 3 bases remaining between them. The CDR3 loop reads CASRLYGYTF. The CDR3 DNA reads TGTGCCAGCAGACTCTATGGCTACACCTTC.

Here the CDR3 reads CASSLESGESQPQHF. The CDR3 DNA is TGTGCCAGCAGCCTCGAGTCAGGGGAGAGTCAGCCCCAGCATTTT. The chain combines TRBV7-2 with TRBJ1-5, with a possible D match to TRBD1 (6 bases). CDR3 length: 15 residues. Germline V gives CDR1 SGHTA, CDR2 FQGNSA. V lost 5 bases and J 6 bases, leaving 17 bases between the germline ends.

This chain links TRBV4-3 with TRBJ1-6; a possible D gene is TRBD1 (5 bases). The CDR3 spans 15 residues. V was trimmed by 1 base and J by 7 bases, leaving 11 bases between them. Germline CDR1 is LGHNA and CDR2 is YSLEER. The CDR3 is CASSQGQRTNSPLHF. CDR3 coding DNA: TGCGCCAGCAGCCAAGGACAGCGTACCAATTCACCCCTCCACTTT.

The rearrangement links TRBV6-1 to TRBJ1-3; D is unresolved. The CDR3 contains 15 residues. V was shortened by 7 bases and J by 5 bases, with 18 bases between the two germline ends. Germline V lookup: CDR1 MNHNS, CDR2 SASEGT. The CDR3 DNA reads TGTGCCAGCACTCCGGTGGACTCTTCACGAAACACCATATATTTT. This sequence encodes CASTPVDSSRNTIYF.

The chain combines TRBV10-3 with TRBJ1-4; D is unclear. V gave up 6 bases and J gave up 0 bases, with 11 bases separating them. In germline, CDR1 is ENHRY, CDR2 SYGVKD. This CDR3 has 15 residues. The CDR3 coding sequence is TGTGCCATCAGCCGCGGCGGCGCAACTAATGAAAAACTGTTTTTT. It translates to CAISRGGATNEKLFF.

This clone has just a few counts. J is TRBJ2-7 and V is TRBV14; 9 positions agree with TRBD1. Germline-derived CDR1 and CDR2 are SGHDN and FVKESK. The CDR3 consists of 15 residues. The V and J ends lost 6 bases and 5 bases, in that order; junction bases with no gene match: 11. Here the CDR3 reads CASRSQGAGVDEQYF. As DNA, the CDR3 is TGTGCCAGCAGGTCACAGGGGGCAGGAGTTGACGAGCAGTACTTC.

This chain links TRBV6-6 with TRBJ2-7, with TRBD1 identical over 8 bases. The CDR3 is made up of 14 amino acids. V lost 5 bases and J lost 2; bases outside the gene matches: 5. Germline V gives CDR1 MNHNY, CDR2 SVGAGI (reference sequence). The CDR3 sequence: CASSARQGPYEQYF. CDR3 nucleotide sequence: TGTGCCAGCAGTGCCCGACAGGGGCCCTACGAGCAGTACTTC.

The count of this clone is one. The gene calls are TRBV30 and TRBJ2-5, with D unclear. The CDR3 consists of 13 residues. Germline assignment: CDR1 GTSNPN and CDR2 SVGIG (reference sequence). The V gene lost 2 bases and the J gene lost 2 bases, with 9 bases spanning the gap. The DNA for the CDR3 is TGTGCCTGGAGTCGGTCCGGTCAAGAGACCCAGTACTTC. Translating it yields CAWSRSGQETQYF.

The chain employs TRBV6-2 or TRBV6-3 and TRBJ2-1, with 8 bases that match TRBD2. The germline CDR1 and CDR2 sequences are MNHEY and SVGEGT. Germline trimming cut 3 bases from V and 4 bases from J; bases unmatched to any gene: 8. This CDR3 comprises 16 residues. In DNA, the CDR3 is TGTGCCAGCAGTTATAGGCGGGGGGCCATTTACAATGAGCAGTTCTTC. It is translated as CASSYRRGAIYNEQFF.

This chain connects TRBV18 to TRBJ1-6; 8 nucleotides line up with TRBD1. Germline assignment: CDR1 KGHSH and CDR2 LQKENI. CDR3 size: 16 residues. V gave up 0 bases and J gave up 6 bases; unmatched junction bases: 4. The CDR3 is CASSPPGQGGNSPLHF. The CDR3 DNA reads as TGTGCCAGCTCACCACCCGGACAGGGAGGTAATTCACCCCTCCACTTT. Variable domain in full (rest from reference TRBV18 and TRBJ1-6): NAGVMQNPRHLVRRRGQEARLRCSPMKGHSHVYWYRQLPEEGLKFMVYLQKENIIDESGMPKERFSAEFPKEGPSILRIQQVVRGDSAAYFCASSPPGQGGNSPLHFGNGTRLTVT.

The chain has TRBV12-5 and TRBJ1-6, with D maybe TRBD1 (6 bases). V was shortened by 1 base and J by 0 bases, with 28 bases between the two germline ends. Per germline, CDR1 LGHNT and CDR2 FRNRAP. The CDR3 consists of 23 residues. CDR3 in amino acids: CASGLDLRDTINRPSSYNSPLHF. The CDR3 DNA follows: TGTGCTAGTGGTTTGGATCTCCGGGACACCATAAATCGTCCGAGCTCCTATAATTCACCCCTCCACTTT. The whole variable domain, filled in from reference TRBV12-5 and TRBJ1-6, reads DARVTQTPRHKVTEMGQEVTMRCQPILGHNTVFWYRQTMMQGLELLAYFRNRAPLDDSGMPKDRFSAEMPDATLATLKIQPSEPRDSAVYFCASGLDLRDTINRPSSYNSPLHFGNGTRLTVT.

J is TRBJ2-2 and V is TRBV3-1 (or the pseudogene TRBV3-2); D unresolved. This CDR3 has 16 residues. V was clipped by 1 base and J by 4 bases, with 13 bases between them. Looked up from germline, CDR1 is LGHDT and CDR2 is YNNKEL (reference sequence). The CDR3 coding sequence is TGTGCCAGCAGCCAAGTCGTGAACTCTCTCACCGGGGAGCTGTTTTTT. Amino acid sequence: CASSQVVNSLTGELFF.

The chain has TRBV11-3 and TRBJ2-7; 10 bases line up with TRBD2. The trim removed 2 bases at V and 7 bases at J, leaving 2 bases unmatched. This CDR3 has 13 residues. CDR1 is SGHNT, CDR2 YENEEA, per germline. The CDR3 protein is CASSLQLAGEQYF. CDR3 in DNA: TGTGCCAGCAGCTTACAACTAGCGGGGGAGCAGTACTTC. The whole variable domain, remainder taken from reference TRBV11-3 and TRBJ2-7, is EAGVVQSPRYKIIEKKQPVAFWCNPISGHNTLYWYLQNLGQGPELLIRYENEEAVDDSQLPKDRFSAERLKGVDSTLKIQPAELGDSAVYLCASSLQLAGEQYFGPGTRLTVT.

This chain connects TRBV7-2 to TRBJ2-3; TRBD2 matches at 8 bases. Germline V gives CDR1 SGHTA, CDR2 FQGNSA. The CDR3 loop spans 16 amino acids. Germline trimming cut 1 base from V and 2 bases from J; bases unmatched to any gene: 5. The CDR3 is CASSLGLALTTDTQYF. The CDR3 DNA sequence: TGTGCCAGCAGCTTAGGACTAGCGCTAACCACAGATACGCAGTATTTT.

This clone was recorded once. The gene calls are TRBV18 and TRBJ1-4, with D unresolved. Germline lookup yields CDR1 KGHSH and CDR2 LQKENI. The CDR3 runs to 14 residues. V was cut by 0 bases and J by 4 bases, with 6 bases left in between. CDR3 bases: TGTGCCAGCTCACCACCGTCCAGTAATGAAAAACTGTTTTTT. Protein sequence: CASSPPSSNEKLFF.

V and J are TRBV5-1 and TRBJ2-3, with 10 bases that match TRBD1. This CDR3 is built from 15 residues. The germline CDR1 and CDR2 sequences are SGHRS and YFSETQ. The ends lost 4 bases at V and 2 bases at J; junction bases unmatched: 4. The CDR3 bases are TGCGCCAGCAGCGGGGGACAGGGGTACACAGATACGCAGTATTTT. Translation: CASSGGQGYTDTQYF.

V is TRBV28 and J is TRBJ1-2; D is undetermined. Germline loops: CDR1 MDHEN, CDR2 SYDVKM. V lost 3 bases, J lost 4 bases, and 6 bases lay in between. The CDR3 sequence is 12 residues long. The CDR3 reads CASSFSSYGYTF. The CDR3 DNA is TGTGCCAGCAGTTTTTCTAGCTATGGCTACACCTTC.

J is TRBJ2-5 and V is TRBV7-8; 8 nucleotides match TRBD2. CDR1 is SGHVS, CDR2 FQNEAQ, per germline. The V and J ends lost 3 bases and 0 bases, in that order; junction bases with no gene match: 0. There are 14 residues in the CDR3. In DNA, the CDR3 is TGTGCCAGCAGCTTTAGCGGGGACCAAGAGACCCAGTACTTC. It encodes CASSFSGDQETQYF. Using reference TRBV7-8 and TRBJ2-5 for the parts outside the CDR3, the full variable domain is GAGVSQSPRYKVAKRGQDVALRCDPISGHVSLFWYQQALGQGPEFLTYFQNEAQLDKSGLPSDRFFAERPEGSVSTLKIQRTQQEDSAVYLCASSFSGDQETQYFGPGTRLLVL.

The chain uses TRBV6-4 and TRBJ1-6; D unclear. CDR3 length: 13 residues. The germline gives CDR1 MRHNA, CDR2 SNTAGT. V lost 2 bases and J 7 bases, leaving 6 bases between the germline ends. The DNA of the CDR3 is TGTGCCAGCAGTGACCAGTGGAATTCACCCCTCCACTTT. Encoded protein: CASSDQWNSPLHF.

A single count supports this clone. The V and J genes are TRBV12-3 or TRBV12-4 and TRBJ2-5, with D unclear. Trimming stripped 4 bases from V and 1 base from J, with 7 bases between. This CDR3 has 13 amino acids. CDR3 sequence: CASSSYSQETQYF. The CDR3 coding sequence is TGTGCCAGCAGTTCGTACAGCCAAGAGACCCAGTACTTC.